These T cell receptor beta chains were read from a single sample in a study of cytomegalovirus exposure and HLA in healthy donors. Profiling relied on immunoSEQ multiplex PCR, and the TCRdb table lists in-frame clones only, not all of them. The repertoire holds around 200,000 clones, with 70% to 75% as singletons. Material for sequencing was PBMCs. The source is a woman aged 25 to 45 in good health and CMV-seropositive. The CDR3 runs from the conserved cysteine through the conserved F or W. Fields, in order: V gene, J gene, clone size, D gene, CDR3 protein, CDR3 DNA. D genes are given only for firm matches. Part of the rows lack a size; the others show once, few, many or a class for expanded clones.

TRBV5-1	TRBJ2-1	-	TRBD1	CASRTGTGGPGNEQFF	TGCGCCAGCAGAACCGGGACAGGGGGGCCGGGGAATGAGCAGTTCTTC
TRBV6-5	TRBJ1-1	-	TRBD1	CASRPPGQGQAFF	TGTGCCAGCAGACCACCGGGACAGGGACAAGCTTTCTTT
TRBV20-1	TRBJ2-5	-	-	CSARDLGLQYF	TGCAGTGCTAGAGATTTGGGACTGCAGTACTTC
TRBV15	TRBJ2-3	-	-	CATSRDRRDTQYF	TGTGCCACCAGCAGAGATCGCCGGGATACGCAGTATTTT
TRBV7-6	TRBJ2-1	-	-	CASSLVVGVAEQFF	TGTGCCAGCAGCTTAGTAGTAGGGGTCGCTGAGCAGTTCTTC
TRBV9	TRBJ1-3	-	-	CASSVGGLGVSGNTIYF	TGTGCCAGCAGCGTAGGGGGGCTGGGCGTCTCTGGAAACACCATATATTTT
TRBV28	TRBJ1-1	-	-	CASSLLTEAFF	TGTGCCAGCAGTTTATTAACTGAAGCTTTCTTT
TRBV27	TRBJ2-7	-	-	CASSQAGAGAYEQYF	TGTGCCAGCAGTCAGGCCGGGGCAGGGGCCTACGAGCAGTACTTC
TRBV7-6	TRBJ2-5	-	-	CASSLGGGRPGDQYF	TGTGCCAGCAGCTTAGGGGGGGGCCGGCCGGGAGACCAGTACTTC
TRBV2	TRBJ1-5	-	-	CASRDGYSNQPQHF	TGTGCCAGCAGAGACGGGTATAGCAATCAGCCCCAGCATTTT
TRBV7-7	TRBJ2-2	-	-	CASSFGGAGELFF	TGTGCTAGCAGCTTCGGAGGGGCCGGGGAGCTGTTTTTT
TRBV28	TRBJ2-1	-	TRBD2	CASSTTSGVGNEQFF	TGTGCCAGCAGTACGACTAGCGGAGTGGGCAATGAGCAGTTCTTC
TRBV5-1	TRBJ1-5	-	TRBD1	CASSFEAGGAGQPQHF	TGCGCCAGCAGCTTCGAGGCAGGGGGCGCCGGTCAGCCCCAGCATTTT
TRBV14	TRBJ2-7	-	TRBD2	CASSHLLAGGPYEQYF	TGTGCCAGCAGCCACTTACTAGCGGGAGGGCCCTACGAGCAGTACTTC
TRBV2	TRBJ1-5	-	TRBD1	CASSATGGGGGQPQHF	TGTGCCAGCAGTGCTACAGGGGGCGGAGGGGGTCAGCCCCAGCATTTT
TRBV20-1	TRBJ2-1	few	-	CSASVYNEQFF	TGCAGTGCTAGCGTCTACAATGAGCAGTTCTTC
TRBV28	TRBJ2-7	-	-	CASRQGRFFF	TGTGCCAGCCGTCAGGGCCGGTTTTTTTTC
TRBV19	TRBJ2-1	-	TRBD2	CASSDPSGRHEQFF	TGTGCCAGTAGTGACCCTAGCGGGAGACATGAGCAGTTCTTC
TRBV7-8	TRBJ2-5	-	TRBD1	CASSVTGAETQYF	TGTGCCAGCAGCGTCACAGGGGCAGAGACCCAGTACTTC
TRBV27	TRBJ1-6	-	-	CASSPSPTGPNSPLHF	TGTGCCAGCAGTCCATCTCCCACAGGGCCGAATTCACCCCTCCACTTT
TRBV2	TRBJ2-1	-	TRBD2	CASSELVAGLYNEQFF	TGTGCCAGCAGTGAACTGGTAGCGGGACTCTACAATGAGCAGTTCTTC
TRBV15	TRBJ2-7	-	-	CATSRPARDEQYF	TGTGCCACCAGCAGACCTGCGAGGGACGAGCAGTACTTC
TRBV28	TRBJ1-1	-	-	CASSLIVTRSEAFF	TGTGCCAGCAGTTTAATCGTGACTCGGTCGGAAGCTTTCTTT
TRBV11-2	TRBJ1-5	-	-	CASSFGGDNQPQHF	TGTGCCAGCAGCTTTGGCGGTGACAATCAGCCCCAGCATTTT
TRBV7-8	TRBJ1-2	-	TRBD1	CASSLARLVGQGRDGYTF	TGTGCCAGCAGCTTAGCGCGGCTGGTAGGACAGGGGAGGGATGGCTACACCTTC
TRBV10-3	TRBJ1-2	-	TRBD1	CAIRSDRVIGPYGYTF	TGTGCCATCAGATCGGACAGGGTGATCGGCCCCTATGGCTACACCTTC
TRBV11-3	TRBJ2-7	-	TRBD2	CASSLEGGRSDEQYF	TGTGCCAGCAGCTTAGAGGGCGGGAGATCCGACGAGCAGTACTTC
TRBV27	TRBJ2-7	few	-	CASISASTYEQYF	TGTGCCAGCATTAGCGCTTCTACCTACGAGCAGTACTTC
TRBV4-2	TRBJ2-1	-	TRBD1	CASSQDSGQGAGEQFF	TGTGCCAGCAGCCAAGATTCCGGACAGGGGGCAGGTGAGCAGTTCTTC
TRBV5-4	TRBJ2-2	-	-	CASSDDSIGELFF	TGTGCCAGCAGCGACGACTCGATCGGGGAGCTGTTTTTT
TRBV27	TRBJ2-5	-	-	CASSSSETQYF	-
TRBV19	TRBJ1-1	-	-	CASSIGEIEAFF	TGTGCCAGTAGTATAGGGGAGATTGAAGCTTTCTTT
TRBV19	TRBJ2-1	-	TRBD2	CASSLGGSSYNEQFF	TGTGCCAGTAGTTTGGGGGGGAGCTCCTACAATGAGCAGTTCTTC
TRBV7-6	TRBJ2-6	-	-	CASSSRLANVLTF	TGTGCCAGCAGCTCCCGTCTAGCCAACGTCCTGACTTTC
TRBV5-1	TRBJ2-1	few	TRBD2	CASSLERTSGTQFF	TGCGCCAGCAGCTTGGAAAGGACTAGCGGGACTCAGTTCTTC
TRBV9	TRBJ1-6	-	TRBD1	CASSYGTASSPLHF	TGTGCCAGCAGCTACGGGACAGCTTCTTCACCCCTCCACTTT
TRBV5-4	TRBJ2-3	-	-	CASSFPGVVDTQYF	TGTGCCAGCAGCTTCCCGGGAGTGGTAGATACGCAGTATTTT
TRBV7-2	TRBJ2-1	-	TRBD2	CASSAGTSGRTAEQFF	TGTGCCAGCAGCGCTGGAACTAGCGGGAGAACGGCTGAGCAGTTCTTC
TRBV15	TRBJ1-1	few	TRBD1	CATSRTGLVAFF	TGTGCCACCAGCAGGACAGGGTTGGTAGCTTTCTTT
TRBV10-3	TRBJ2-5	-	TRBD2	CAVAAGAGGETQYF	TGTGCCGTTGCTGCGGGGGCGGGGGGAGAGACCCAGTACTTC
TRBV10-1	TRBJ2-2	-	TRBD1	CASSEAGTGGPTGELFF	TGCGCCAGCAGTGAGGCCGGGACAGGGGGCCCTACCGGGGAGCTGTTTTTT
TRBV29-1	TRBJ2-7	-	-	CSVVTTYEQYF	TGCAGCGTTGTCACAACCTACGAGCAGTACTTC